A selection of T cell receptor beta chains follows, all from one sample in a study of cytomegalovirus exposure and HLA in healthy donors. Assay used: immunoSEQ multiplex PCR; TCRdb lists only in-frame clones, some missing. The table lists approximately 110,000 clones, 74% of them singletons. The specimen was PBMCs. These receptors came from a woman aged 45-59 years in good health and CMV-seropositive. CDR3s include the opening cysteine and the closing phenylalanine or tryptophan. Each record gives: V gene, J gene, D gene, CDR3 protein. D genes are given only for firm matches.

V gene: TRBV5-4; J gene: TRBJ2-3; D gene: TRBD2; CDR3 protein: CASSLELAGGLGTDTQYF
V gene: TRBV7-9; J gene: TRBJ2-1; D gene: TRBD2; CDR3 protein: CASSAIVPTSGGNEQFF
V gene: TRBV7-8; J gene: TRBJ1-2; D gene: TRBD1; CDR3 protein: CASSLVGDRHYGYTF
V gene: TRBV5-8; J gene: TRBJ2-3; D gene: .; CDR3 protein: CASSSFESTHITDTQYF
V gene: TRBV7-6; J gene: TRBJ2-5; D gene: TRBD1; CDR3 protein: CASSRPRTGSYETQYF
V gene: TRBV10-3; J gene: TRBJ1-5; D gene: TRBD1; CDR3 protein: CATAADRDQPQHF
V gene: TRBV4-1; J gene: TRBJ2-7; D gene: TRBD1; CDR3 protein: CASSQNRGTEQYF
V gene: TRBV10-2; J gene: TRBJ2-4; D gene: .; CDR3 protein: CASSGESF
V gene: TRBV5-4; J gene: TRBJ2-3; D gene: TRBD1; CDR3 protein: CASSTGTATDTQYF
V gene: TRBV7-9; J gene: TRBJ2-3; D gene: TRBD2; CDR3 protein: CASSSYLAGGLGDTQYF